The 26 T cell receptor beta chains reported below all come from one sample, sequenced in a study of cytomegalovirus exposure and HLA in healthy donors. Data came from immunoSEQ multiplex PCR; TCRdb stores just in-frame clones and leaves some out. The sample contains 110,000 to 150,000 clones, 80% to 90% of which appear only once. Sequencing was performed on PBMCs. These receptors were obtained from a woman aged 18-29 years in good health and CMV-seropositive.

This sequence joins TRBV6-1 and TRBJ2-7, with D maybe TRBD1 (6 bases). CDR1 and CDR2 from the germline V gene are MNHNS and SASEGT. The CDR3 covers 14 residues. V was cut by 9 bases and J by 1 base, with 16 bases left in between. The DNA of the CDR3 is TGTGCCAGTAAGACAGGATCTGGTTCCTACGAGCAGTACTTC. It is translated as CASKTGSGSYEQYF.

The chain recombines TRBV5-1 with TRBJ1-4; D uncertain. V lost 0 bases and J 8 bases, leaving 11 bases between the germline ends. CDR3 length equals 14 residues. Germline CDR1 and CDR2: SGHRS and YFSETQ. The CDR3 loop is CASSLGQETEKLFF. The CDR3 nucleotides read TGCGCCAGCAGCTTGGGGCAGGAAACCGAAAAACTGTTTTTT.

The V call is TRBV10-3, the J call TRBJ1-1; possible D gene TRBD1, 5 bases. Trimming shortened V by 3 bases and J by 0 bases, and 8 bases separated the two germline ends. Germline values: CDR1 ENHRY, CDR2 SYGVKD. The CDR3 covers 14 residues. The CDR3 nucleotides are TGTGCCATCAGTGACCCCAGGGTGAACACTGAAGCTTTCTTT. This encodes CAISDPRVNTEAFF.

V and J are TRBV10-3 and TRBJ2-1; D might be TRBD2 (7 bases). The germline CDR1 and CDR2 sequences are ENHRY and SYGVKD. The CDR3 is made up of 16 amino acids. V was trimmed by 6 bases and J by 4 bases, leaving 19 bases between them. This CDR3 is CAISIRAGTIYNEQFF. The CDR3 DNA sequence: TGTGCCATCAGCATCCGAGCGGGGACAATTTACAATGAGCAGTTCTTC.

This rearrangement joins TRBV5-1 to TRBJ1-5; D not resolved. The germline V gene encodes CDR1 SGHRS and CDR2 YFSETQ. The CDR3 extends over 15 amino acids. The V end lost 2 bases, the J end lost 0 bases, and 9 bases lay between the germline ends. CDR3 sequence (DNA): TGCGCCAGCAGCTTTACTGCGGGTAGCAATCAGCCCCAGCATTTT. Amino acids: CASSFTAGSNQPQHF.

The chain couples TRBV5-6 to TRBJ2-5; D gene unclear. Germline V CDR1 and CDR2: SGHDT, YYEEEE. The CDR3 has 14 residues. Trimming cost V 3 bases and J 2 bases, with 11 bases left between them. This CDR3 reads CASSWPFGQETQYF. CDR3 DNA sequence: TGTGCCAGCAGCTGGCCTTTCGGGCAAGAGACCCAGTACTTC.

This clone was detected a few times. The chain couples TRBV7-2 to TRBJ1-6; possibly TRBD1 for D (5 bases). Germline V gives CDR1 SGHTA, CDR2 FQGNSA. CDR3 size: 17 residues. The V gene lost 1 base and the J gene lost 2 bases, with 12 bases spanning the gap. CDR3 sequence reads: CASSLEVPGTYNSPLHF. The CDR3 nucleotides read TGTGCCAGCAGCTTAGAAGTCCCAGGGACCTATAATTCACCCCTCCACTTT.

The chain links TRBV13 to TRBJ2-5; 8 bases fit TRBD2. This CDR3 contains 14 residues. Germline trimming cut 4 bases from V and 8 bases from J; bases unmatched to any gene: 9. Germline values: CDR1 PRHDT, CDR2 FYEKMQ (reference sequence). This chain's CDR3 is CASSSAGGVETQYF. CDR3 in DNA: TGTGCCAGCAGCTCCGCCGGGGGGGTAGAAACCCAGTACTTC. Based on the CDR3 plus reference TRBV13 and TRBJ2-5, the full variable domain is AAGVIQSPRHLIKEKRETATLKCYPIPRHDTVYWYQQGPGQDPQFLISFYEKMQSDKGSIPDRFSAQQFSDYHSELNMSSLELGDSALYFCASSSAGGVETQYFGPGTRLLVL.

V gene TRBV5-1 combines with J gene TRBJ1-4, with 12 bases fitting TRBD1. V trimming: 4 bases; J trimming: 7 bases; junction bases outside the gene matches: 8. Germline CDR1 and CDR2: SGHRS and YFSETQ. The CDR3 sequence is 16 residues long. The CDR3 DNA reads as TGCGCCAGCAGCATCGGGACAGGGGGCAGTGGTGAAAAACTGTTTTTT. As protein: CASSIGTGGSGEKLFF.

The gene calls are TRBV13 and TRBJ1-2; no clear D gene. CDR1 is PRHDT, CDR2 FYEKMQ, per germline (reference sequence). The CDR3 covers 12 residues. Trimming removed 5 bases from V and 4 bases from J, with 8 bases in between. The CDR3 reads CASSPYGYGYTF. CDR3 DNA sequence: TGTGCCAGCAGCCCCTACGGCTATGGCTACACCTTC.

The chain employs TRBV6-1 and TRBJ1-5; D is uncertain. Trimming left V 2 bases short and J 4 bases short, with 12 bases between. Germline V CDR1 and CDR2: MNHNS, SASEGT. This CDR3 is 15 amino acids long. The CDR3 sequence: CASSEPFGGNQPQHF. The CDR3 DNA is TGTGCCAGCAGTGAACCCTTTGGAGGGAATCAGCCCCAGCATTTT.

This sequence joins TRBV6-5 and TRBJ2-3; 11 bases are shared with TRBD2. CDR3 length: 15 residues. Germline lookup yields CDR1 MNHEY and CDR2 SVGAGI. V trimming: 6 bases; J trimming: 6 bases; junction bases outside the gene matches: 8. The CDR3 protein is CASSFTSGGRDTQYF. The DNA for the CDR3 is TGTGCCAGCAGCTTCACTAGCGGGGGTCGGGATACGCAGTATTTT.

This clone appeared a single time. The CDR3 nucleotides are TGTGCCAGCAGCTTGGCCGGGGTCTGGGCTGAAGCTTTCTTT. The encoded protein is CASSLAGVWAEAFF. The chain carries TRBV5-4 and TRBJ1-1; D remains ambiguous. Deletions cut 0 bases from V and 6 bases from J, with 12 bases between. This CDR3 is 14 amino acids long. Germline V CDR1 and CDR2: SGHNT, YYREEE (reference sequence).

The count of this clone is one. The chain carries TRBV28 and TRBJ2-2; TRBD1 aligns across 9 bases. J was trimmed by 4 bases and V by 6 bases; bases with no gene match: 6. Germline V gene data show CDR1 as MDHEN and CDR2 as SYDVKM. The CDR3 sequence is 15 residues long. The CDR3 coding sequence is TGTGCCAGCAGAGGGACAGGGAAATTCACCGGGGAGCTGTTTTTT. It specifies CASRGTGKFTGELFF.

This clone showed up many times. Other nucleotide sequences from this sample produce the same CDR3. The chain combines TRBV6-1 with TRBJ1-5; TRBD1 might be the D (6 bases). The CDR3 spans 14 residues. CDR1 MNHNS and CDR2 SASEGT come from the germline V gene. With 7 bases removed from V and 0 bases from J, the gap between germline ends came to 10 bases. CDR3 sequence reads: CASNPTGSNQPQHF. CDR3 bases: TGTGCCAGCAACCCGACAGGTAGCAATCAGCCCCAGCATTTT.

The chain couples TRBV5-1 to TRBJ1-1; 7 bases agree with TRBD1. This CDR3 contains 17 residues. Germline V gives CDR1 SGHRS, CDR2 YFSETQ. J was trimmed by 2 bases and V by 2 bases; bases with no gene match: 12. The CDR3 coding sequence is TGCGCCAGCAGCTTTTACCCTTCGGGACAGCTAAACACTGAAGCTTTCTTT. As protein: CASSFYPSGQLNTEAFF.

Written as DNA, the CDR3 is TGTGCCAGCAGCTTAACTCATCAGGGCCCCTACGAGCAGTACTTC. It is translated as CASSLTHQGPYEQYF. This chain joins TRBV7-2 and TRBJ2-7; TRBD1 might be the D (5 bases). The germline V gene encodes CDR1 SGHTA and CDR2 FQGNSA. CDR3 length equals 15 residues. With 2 bases removed from V and 2 bases from J, the gap between germline ends came to 13 bases.

V usage is TRBV9 and J usage is TRBJ2-5; no reliable D call. The germline gives CDR1 SGDLS, CDR2 YYNGEE. V was pared by 0 bases and J by 2 bases, with 14 bases between. The CDR3 totals 16 residues. The CDR3 DNA reads TGTGCCAGCAGCGTAGGGTCCTACCCCCCGCAAGAGACCCAGTACTTC. Translation gives CASSVGSYPPQETQYF.

The rearrangement uses TRBV7-9 and TRBJ1-1; 7 nucleotides match TRBD1. Trimming took 3 bases from V and 1 from J; bases not matched to a gene: 2. Germline V gene lookup returns CDR1 SEHNR and CDR2 FQNEAQ (reference sequence). The CDR3 has 14 amino acids. The CDR3 is CASSFRDRNTEAFF. CDR3 sequence (DNA): TGTGCCAGCAGCTTCAGGGACAGGAACACTGAAGCTTTCTTT. Based on the CDR3 plus reference TRBV7-9 and TRBJ1-1, the full variable domain is DTGVSQNPRHKITKRGQNVTFRCDPISEHNRLYWYRQTLGQGPEFLTYFQNEAQLEKSRLLSDRFSAERPKGSFSTLEIQRTEQGDSAMYLCASSFRDRNTEAFFGQGTRLTVV.

The chain carries TRBV10-3 and TRBJ1-1; D not certain. Germline CDR1 reads ENHRY; CDR2 reads SYGVKD. V was shortened by 7 bases and J by 4 bases, with 13 bases between the two germline ends. This CDR3 comprises 13 residues. CDR3 nucleotides: TGTGCCATCATCCGGCCGGGGAGCACTGAAGCTTTCTTT. Its protein product is CAIIRPGSTEAFF.

The chain links TRBV21-1 to TRBJ1-4. TRBV21-1 is a pseudogene segment. CDR3 length equals 14 residues. CDR3 bases: TGTGCCAGCAGCAAAGTCCGGGTTGAGGAAAAACTGTTTTTT. Translation: CASSKVRVEEKLFF.

The chain has TRBV5-8 and TRBJ2-7; no clear D. The V gene lost 4 bases and the J gene lost 6 bases, with 11 bases spanning the gap. The CDR3 is made up of 12 amino acids. CDR1 and CDR2 from the germline V gene are SGHTS and YDEGEE. As DNA, the CDR3 is TGTGCCAGCAGCCCCCTTTATAGCGAGCAGTACTTC. It yields the protein CASSPLYSEQYF.

The genes are TRBV28 and TRBJ1-2; D not resolved. The CDR3 is 11 residues long. Germline V gives CDR1 MDHEN, CDR2 SYDVKM. Trimming stripped 2 bases from V and 11 bases from J, with 9 bases between. In DNA form, the CDR3 reads TGTGCCAGCAGTTTAGAGCGCGGGTACACCTTC. Translated: CASSLERGYTF.

The V gene is TRBV27, the J gene TRBJ2-1; 7 bases fit TRBD2. With 5 bases clipped from V and 3 bases from J, the junction kept 7 bases outside the gene matches. Per germline, CDR1 MNHEY and CDR2 SMNVEV (reference sequence). The CDR3 spans 15 residues. The CDR3 DNA reads TGTGCCAGCAGTGGGGAGCGGGGCAGCTACAATGAGCAGTTCTTC. Its translation: CASSGERGSYNEQFF.

The chain combines TRBV29-1 with TRBJ1-4, with TRBD1 identical over 8 bases. This CDR3 region has 13 residues. J gave up 5 bases and V 6 bases, and 5 bases lay outside the gene matches. Germline CDR1 is SQVTM and CDR2 is ANQGSEA. For the CDR3, the DNA is TGCAGCGTACAGGACAGGGCGAATGAAAAACTGTTTTTT. Protein sequence: CSVQDRANEKLFF.

The chain combines TRBV5-1 with TRBJ1-5; D is unresolved. In germline, CDR1 is SGHRS, CDR2 YFSETQ. The CDR3 loop spans 15 amino acids. Trimming left V 0 bases short and J 6 bases short, with 13 bases between. CDR3 DNA sequence: TGCGCCAGCAGCTTGGGTGCGGGTAGCGGTCAGCCCCAGCATTTT. Amino acids: CASSLGAGSGQPQHF.